This T cell receptor (beta chain) stems from a study of blood T cell repertoires in COVID-19. Study at large: Sites in the United States, Italy and Spain provided acute and convalescent COVID-19 samples.

The CDR3 is made up of 13 amino acids. V lost 2 bases and J 6 bases, leaving 8 bases between the germline ends. Under the authors' procedure: Nucleated cell counts were estimated from reference gene primer amplification. TCRdb's table, derived via immunoSEQ multiplex PCR, lists solely in-frame clones and lacks some. Clonal size and the V and J genes are those of that table, whereas D and trimming came from the DNA. This sample has under 250,000 clones, with about 84% found just once. Sequencing input: peripheral blood. The TCR originated in a man aged 80 or over with acute or convalescent COVID-19. V usage is TRBV12-3 or TRBV12-4 and J usage is TRBJ1-5; D uncertain. In nucleotides, the CDR3 is TGTGCCAGCAGTTTAATCCCCGGTCAGCCCCAGCATTTT. It is translated as CASSLIPGQPQHF.